The 5 T cell receptor beta chains listed next were all sequenced from one sample in a study of cytomegalovirus exposure and HLA in healthy donors. It was with 60 Vbeta and 13 Jbeta primers that the PCR ran. Libraries were prepared by immunoSEQ multiplex PCR; TCRdb keeps only in-frame clonotypes and omits some of them. The data hold about 120,000 clones, with around two thirds observed a single time. Sequencing was carried out using PBMCs. These receptors came from a woman aged 40 to 55 in good health and CMV-seropositive.

The rearrangement uses TRBV2 and TRBJ1-5; possibly TRBD1 for D (6 bases). Germline values: CDR1 SNHLY, CDR2 FYNNEI. V gave up 1 base and J gave up 5 bases, with 12 bases separating them. CDR3 length: 15 residues. CDR3 region: CASSEVGQTYQPQHF. In nucleotides, the CDR3 is TGTGCCAGCAGTGAAGTAGGACAGACATATCAGCCCCAGCATTTT.

This sequence joins TRBV5-1 and TRBJ1-2, with D possibly being TRBD1 (6 bases). The CDR3 is 14 amino acids. Germline CDR1 reads SGHRS; CDR2 reads YFSETQ. V dropped 3 bases and J dropped 2 bases, with 11 bases sitting between them. The CDR3 nucleotides are TGCGCCAGCAGCTACCGACAGGAGAACTATGGCTACACCTTC. Translating gives CASSYRQENYGYTF.

This chain connects TRBV5-1 to TRBJ2-7, with a weak D call TRBD1 (6 bases). The germline CDR1 and CDR2 sequences are SGHRS and YFSETQ. The CDR3 length is 12 residues. Trimming removed 2 bases at V and 6 bases at J, with 9 bases between. CDR3 sequence: CASSLQGTEQYF. The CDR3 DNA is TGCGCCAGCAGCTTACAGGGAACCGAGCAGTACTTC.

The DNA of the CDR3 is TGTGCCAGCAGCCAAGATAGGGGCGTTGGCAGGCTGGTAGAGACCCAGTACTTC. Encoded protein: CASSQDRGVGRLVETQYF. This sequence joins TRBV14 and TRBJ2-5; TRBD1 might be the D (5 bases). Trimming shortened V by 0 bases and J by 4 bases, and 21 bases separated the two germline ends. Germline V lookup: CDR1 SGHDN, CDR2 FVKESK. CDR3 length: 18 residues.

The chain couples TRBV29-1 to TRBJ2-3; the D is unclear. Germline assignment: CDR1 SQVTM and CDR2 ANQGSEA. V lost 3 bases to trimming and J lost 4 bases, with 11 bases between them. This CDR3 spans 13 amino acids. CDR3 region: CSVDWVGADTQYF. CDR3 DNA sequence: TGCAGCGTTGATTGGGTGGGCGCAGATACGCAGTATTTT.